What follows are 13 T cell receptor beta chains derived from one specimen sequenced in a study of beta chain features in type 1 diabetes. Sequenced material consisted of expressed TCRB transcripts (all of the isolated RNA was reverse transcribed). Repertoires were generated with immunoSEQ multiplex PCR, while TCRdb's copy carries only in-frame clones and drops some. Seen here are hundreds of thousands of clones, around 30% observed once, and the top ten hold 0.065%. The material sequenced was naive CD4+ T cells from blood. Every receptor here comes from a young man in good health.

The chain uses TRBV7-2 and TRBJ2-1; TRBD2 matches 14 bases. The germline V gene encodes CDR1 SGHTA and CDR2 FQGNSA. This CDR3 is 16 amino acids long. The J segment lost 9 bases and the V segment lost 5 bases, leaving 9 bases of the junction unmatched. The CDR3 sequence is CASSPAGLAGAVEQFF. CDR3 bases: TGTGCCAGCAGCCCCGCGGGACTAGCGGGAGCGGTTGAGCAGTTCTTC.

CDR3 amino acids: CSVAAAGGSYEQYF. The CDR3 DNA reads TGCAGCGTTGCGGCGGCAGGAGGTTCCTACGAGCAGTACTTC. J is TRBJ2-7 and V is TRBV29-1, with TRBD2 as a possible D gene (5 bases). Trimming took 4 bases from V and 1 from J, leaving 14 bases between them. CDR1 and CDR2 from the germline V gene are SQVTM and ANQGSEA. This CDR3 is 14 amino acids long.

The genes are TRBV5-4 and TRBJ2-5, with a weak D call TRBD2 (5 bases). The germline V gene encodes CDR1 SGHNT and CDR2 YYREEE (reference sequence). The V gene lost 4 bases and the J gene lost 7 bases, with 20 bases spanning the gap. The CDR3 contains 15 residues. CDR3: CASSPGSAKIGTQYF. As DNA, the CDR3 is TGTGCCAGCAGCCCGGGGTCGGCGAAAATAGGGACCCAGTACTTC.

The rearrangement joins TRBV10-3 to TRBJ1-2; D not resolved. Germline CDR1 and CDR2: ENHRY and SYGVKD. The CDR3 covers 13 residues. With 3 bases removed from V and 12 bases from J, the gap between germline ends came to 17 bases. The CDR3 sequence: CAISEASTALDTF. The CDR3 DNA sequence: TGTGCCATCAGTGAAGCGAGTACCGCACTCGACACCTTC.

About this clone: Different DNA sequences within this sample yield the same CDR3. CDR3 sequence (DNA): TGTGCCTGGAGTGTACTGGGCGGGGAGACCCAGTACTTC. Its translation: CAWSVLGGETQYF. The V and J genes are TRBV30 and TRBJ2-5, with D perhaps TRBD2 (5 bases). Germline assignment: CDR1 GTSNPN and CDR2 SVGIG (reference sequence). This CDR3 has 13 amino acids. Deletions cut 0 bases from V and 5 bases from J, with 10 bases between.

The chain links TRBV4-3 to TRBJ2-1, with D maybe TRBD2 (5 bases). CDR1 and CDR2 (germline): LGHNA, YSLEER. V was trimmed by 1 base and J by 7 bases, leaving 14 bases between them. This CDR3 has 15 amino acids. The CDR3 nucleotides are TGCGCCAGCAGCCAAGTGGCGGGCTTGAGGAATGAGCAGTTCTTC. As protein: CASSQVAGLRNEQFF.

The chain employs TRBV30 and TRBJ1-2, with TRBD1 matching 8 bases. The CDR3 totals 14 residues. Trimming cost V 3 bases and J 7 bases; bases outside gene matches: 10. In germline, CDR1 is GTSNPN, CDR2 SVGIG (reference sequence). The CDR3 region is CAWRKTGGMGGYTF. The CDR3 DNA reads TGTGCCTGGAGGAAAACAGGGGGGATGGGTGGCTACACCTTC.

The V and J genes are TRBV11-2 and TRBJ2-3; 9 bases align to TRBD1. The germline V gene encodes CDR1 SGHAT and CDR2 FQNNGV. J was trimmed by 4 bases and V by 4 bases; bases with no gene match: 6. The CDR3 is 15 residues long. CDR3 amino acids: CASSSRTGEADTQYF. The CDR3 region has the DNA TGTGCCAGCAGCTCCCGGACAGGGGAAGCAGATACGCAGTATTTT. The variable domain in full, with the rest retrieved from reference TRBV11-2 and TRBJ2-3, is EAGVAQSPRYKIIEKRQSVAFWCNPISGHATLYWYQQILGQGPKLLIQFQNNGVVDDSQLPKDRFSAERLKGVDSTLKIQPAKLEDSAVYLCASSSRTGEADTQYFGPGTRLTVL.

In this sample, this clone turned up a few times. The rearrangement links TRBV5-1 to TRBJ2-2; 8 bases fit TRBD1. CDR3 size: 16 residues. Germline-derived CDR1 and CDR2 are SGHRS and YFSETQ. V was pared by 5 bases and J by 3 bases, with 9 bases of the junction left unmatched. CDR3 bases: TGCGCCAGCAGTTCGGACAGGGCGGTCGACACCGGGGAGCTGTTTTTT. Translating it yields CASSSDRAVDTGELFF.

The rearrangement links TRBV30 to TRBJ2-3, with 7 bases identical to TRBD1. V shed 5 bases, J shed 4 bases, and the junction held 9 bases outside the gene matches. CDR3 length equals 14 residues. In germline, CDR1 is GTSNPN, CDR2 SVGIG (reference sequence). The CDR3 sequence is CAWAGTAFPDTQYF. CDR3 nucleotide sequence: TGTGCCTGGGCCGGGACAGCCTTTCCAGATACGCAGTATTTT.

In this sample, this clone turned up a few times. The identical CDR3 is also encoded by other nucleotide sequences in the sample. This sequence joins TRBV9 and TRBJ2-1; maybe TRBD2 (6 bases). Trimming stripped 1 base from V and 0 bases from J, with 8 bases between. Germline assignment: CDR1 SGDLS and CDR2 YYNGEE. The CDR3 is 15 residues long. The CDR3 loop is CASSVSGPSYNEQFF. The CDR3 nucleotides are TGTGCCAGCAGCGTAAGCGGGCCCTCCTACAATGAGCAGTTCTTC. The variable domain in full, completed from reference TRBV9 and TRBJ2-1, reads DSGVTQTPKHLITATGQRVTLRCSPRSGDLSVYWYQQSLDQGLQFLIQYYNGEERAKGNILERFSAQQFPDLHSELNLSSLELGDSALYFCASSVSGPSYNEQFFGPGTRLTVL.

This chain connects TRBV2 to TRBJ2-1, with D possibly being TRBD1 or TRBD2 (5 bases each). Germline V CDR1 and CDR2: SNHLY, FYNNEI. The CDR3 runs 14 residues. Trimming pared 6 bases from V and 2 bases from J, leaving 11 bases between. The CDR3 spells CASRTGAAYNEQFF. CDR3 sequence (DNA): TGTGCCAGCAGGACCGGGGCCGCCTACAATGAGCAGTTCTTC.

There are a few counts of this clone. The rearrangement uses TRBV5-8 and TRBJ2-6; D unresolved. The CDR3 extends over 14 amino acids. Trimming stripped 6 bases from V and 1 base from J, with 8 bases between. Germline-derived CDR1 and CDR2 are SGHTS and YDEGEE. The CDR3 DNA reads TGTGCCAGCACCAGTCGGTCTGGGGCCAACGTCCTGACTTTC. It encodes CASTSRSGANVLTF.